This TCR beta chain emerged from a study of regulatory T cells. Notes on the study in general: Skewed V and J usage and few unique V-J pairs marked patient repertoires, most in Tregs. Hydrophobic residues at CDR3 positions 6 and 7 were enriched in conventional CD4+ T cells of CD3G-deficient patients.

The primer mix had 52 TRBV and 13 TRBJ primers. The assay was immunoSEQ multiplex PCR, and TCRdb's table has in-frame clones only and misses some. The sample has tens of thousands of clones; roughly 92% are singletons. Turning to this clone: The target antigen is unknown.

A couple of CD3G-deficient patients had more severe autoimmunity; all had some. Patients aged 2 to 39 years had fewer naive and more memory CD4+ and CD8+ T cells. CD4+ cells were sorted into CD25-high CD127-low regulatory cells and CD25-low CD127-high conventional cells. The sequenced sample was conventional CD4+ T cells sorted from blood. The sequence came from a person under 35 with CD3G deficiency.

The CDR3: CSAIRSYEQYV. The CDR3 bases are TGCAGTGCTATTCGCTCCTACGAGCAGTACGTC. V and J are TRBV20-1 and TRBJ2-7, with unresolved D. Trimming took 4 bases from V and 0 from J, leaving 4 bases between them. The V gene's germline CDR1 is DFQATT and CDR2 SNEGSKA (reference sequence). The CDR3 is 11 residues long.